This T cell receptor (beta chain) was sequenced in a study of OX40 agonist ivuxolimab in advanced cancers. Study in general: The group had a mean age of around 64 years, ranged from roughly 20 to 80, and was 80% to 90% male. Three patients responded partially, comprising one with hepatocellular carcinoma and two with cutaneous melanoma.

The V gene's germline CDR1 is LNHDA and CDR2 SQIVND (reference sequence). The CDR3 runs to 13 residues. V dropped 10 bases and J dropped 9 bases, with 19 bases sitting between them. Method: immunoSEQ multiplex PCR; TCRdb's copy keeps in-frame clones and lacks some. The data hold approximately 100,000 clones, with approximately 90% observed a single time. This TCR derives from an adult with an advanced solid tumor such as melanoma, head and neck, liver or kidney cancer. This chain links TRBV19 with TRBJ2-1, with D hard to call. The material was CD4+ or CD8+ T cells sorted from blood, obtained in a trial of the OX40 agonist ivuxolimab. CDR3 DNA: TGTGCCACGGGTTCCTCCAGTTTCGGTGAGCAGTTCTTC. It is translated as CATGSSSFGEQFF. Based on the CDR3 plus reference TRBV19 and TRBJ2-1, the full variable domain is DGGITQSPKYLFRKEGQNVTLSCEQNLNHDAMYWYRQDPGQGLRLIYYSQIVNDFQKGDIAEGYSVSREKKESFPLTVTSAQKNPTAFYLCATGSSSFGEQFFGPGTRLTVL.